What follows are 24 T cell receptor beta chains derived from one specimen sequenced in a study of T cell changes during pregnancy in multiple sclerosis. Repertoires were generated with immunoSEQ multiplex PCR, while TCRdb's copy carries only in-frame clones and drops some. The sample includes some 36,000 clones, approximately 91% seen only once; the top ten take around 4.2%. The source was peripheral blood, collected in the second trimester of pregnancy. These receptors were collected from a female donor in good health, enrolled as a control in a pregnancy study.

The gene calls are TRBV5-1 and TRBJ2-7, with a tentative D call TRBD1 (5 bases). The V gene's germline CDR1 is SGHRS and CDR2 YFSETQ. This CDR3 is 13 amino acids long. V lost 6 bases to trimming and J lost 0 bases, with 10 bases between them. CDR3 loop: CASNPGNSYEQYF. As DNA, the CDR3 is TGCGCCAGCAACCCAGGGAACTCCTACGAGCAGTACTTC.

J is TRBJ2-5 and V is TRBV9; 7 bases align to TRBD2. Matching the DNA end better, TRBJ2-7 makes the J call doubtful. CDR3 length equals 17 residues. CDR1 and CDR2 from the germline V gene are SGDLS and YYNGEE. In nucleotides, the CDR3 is TGTGCCAGCAGCGCCCCCTTTATGGGCGGGGGAGACAACGAGCAGTACTTC. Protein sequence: CASSAPFMGGGDNEQYF.

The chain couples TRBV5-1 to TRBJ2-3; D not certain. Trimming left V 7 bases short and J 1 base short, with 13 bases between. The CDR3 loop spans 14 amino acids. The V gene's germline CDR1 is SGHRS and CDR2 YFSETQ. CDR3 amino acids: CASRSSLGTDTQYF. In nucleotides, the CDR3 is TGCGCCAGCCGTTCCTCCCTTGGCACAGATACGCAGTATTTT. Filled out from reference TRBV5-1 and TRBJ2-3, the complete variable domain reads KAGVTQTPRYLIKTRGQQVTLSCSPISGHRSVSWYQQTPGQGLQFLFEYFSETQRNKGNFPGRFSGRQFSNSRSEMNVSTLELGDSALYLCASRSSLGTDTQYFGPGTRLTVL.

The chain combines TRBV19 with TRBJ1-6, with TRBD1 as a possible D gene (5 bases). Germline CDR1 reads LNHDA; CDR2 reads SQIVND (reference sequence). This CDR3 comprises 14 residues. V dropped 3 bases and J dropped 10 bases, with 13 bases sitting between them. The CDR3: CASSILGPESPLHF. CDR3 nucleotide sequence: TGTGCCAGTAGTATCCTGGGGCCCGAGTCACCCCTCCACTTT.

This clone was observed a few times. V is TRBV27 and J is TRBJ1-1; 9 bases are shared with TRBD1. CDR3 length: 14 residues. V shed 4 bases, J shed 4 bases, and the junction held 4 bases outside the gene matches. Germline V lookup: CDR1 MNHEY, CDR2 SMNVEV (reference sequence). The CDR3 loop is CASSSRDRVTEAFF. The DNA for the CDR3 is TGTGCCAGCAGTTCCCGGGACAGGGTCACTGAAGCTTTCTTT.

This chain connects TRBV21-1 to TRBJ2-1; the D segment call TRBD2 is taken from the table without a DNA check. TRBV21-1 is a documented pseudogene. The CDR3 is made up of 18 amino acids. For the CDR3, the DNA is TGTGCCAGCAGCACTCCAAGACTAGCGGGAGGGCCGGGTGAAGAGCAGTTCTTC. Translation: CASSTPRLAGGPGEEQFF.

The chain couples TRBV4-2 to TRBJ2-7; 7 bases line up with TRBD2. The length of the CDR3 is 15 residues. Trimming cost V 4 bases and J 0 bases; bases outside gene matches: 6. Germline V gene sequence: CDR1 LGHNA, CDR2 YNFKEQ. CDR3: CASSREGTSSYEQYF. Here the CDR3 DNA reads TGTGCCAGCAGCCGGGAGGGTACGAGCTCCTACGAGCAGTACTTC.

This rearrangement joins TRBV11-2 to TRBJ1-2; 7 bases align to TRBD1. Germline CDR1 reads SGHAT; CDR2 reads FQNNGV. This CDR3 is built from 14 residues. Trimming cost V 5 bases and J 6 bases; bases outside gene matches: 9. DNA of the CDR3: TGTGCCAGCAGCCAACTACAGGGGAGTGATGGCTACACCTTC. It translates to CASSQLQGSDGYTF.

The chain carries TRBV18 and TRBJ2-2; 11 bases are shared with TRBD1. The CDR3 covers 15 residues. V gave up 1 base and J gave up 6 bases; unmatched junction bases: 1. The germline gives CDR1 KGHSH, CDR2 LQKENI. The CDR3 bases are TGTGCCAGCTCACCACAGGGACAGGGGGCCGGGGAGCTGTTTTTT. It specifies CASSPQGQGAGELFF.

CDR3 sequence: CASSSPGRGADTQYF. For the CDR3, the DNA is TGTGCCAGCAGCTCCCCCGGGAGGGGCGCAGATACGCAGTATTTT. The chain employs TRBV5-4 and TRBJ2-3, with 8 bases that match TRBD2. CDR1 is SGHNT and CDR2 is YYREEE in the germline V gene (reference sequence). The V segment lost 3 bases and the J segment 4 bases; nucleotides outside the gene matches: 7. The CDR3 runs 15 residues.

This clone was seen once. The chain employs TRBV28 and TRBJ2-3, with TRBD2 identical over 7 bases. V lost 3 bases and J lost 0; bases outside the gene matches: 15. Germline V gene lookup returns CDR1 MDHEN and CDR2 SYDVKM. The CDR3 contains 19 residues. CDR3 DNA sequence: TGTGCCAGCAGTTTTTGGGGGGGTAGGAGTAGCGGGAGCACAGATACGCAGTATTTT. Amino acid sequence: CASSFWGGRSSGSTDTQYF.

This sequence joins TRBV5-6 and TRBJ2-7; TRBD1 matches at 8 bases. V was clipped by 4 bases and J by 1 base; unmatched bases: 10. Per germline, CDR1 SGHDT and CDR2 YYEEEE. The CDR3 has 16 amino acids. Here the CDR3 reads CASSPRAQGASYEQYF. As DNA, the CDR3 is TGTGCCAGCAGCCCAAGAGCCCAGGGGGCTTCCTACGAGCAGTACTTC.

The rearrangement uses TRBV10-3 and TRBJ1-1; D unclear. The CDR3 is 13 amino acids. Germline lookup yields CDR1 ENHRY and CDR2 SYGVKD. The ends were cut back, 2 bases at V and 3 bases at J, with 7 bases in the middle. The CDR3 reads CAISEGTYTEAFF. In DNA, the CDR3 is TGTGCCATCAGTGAGGGCACCTACACTGAAGCTTTCTTT.

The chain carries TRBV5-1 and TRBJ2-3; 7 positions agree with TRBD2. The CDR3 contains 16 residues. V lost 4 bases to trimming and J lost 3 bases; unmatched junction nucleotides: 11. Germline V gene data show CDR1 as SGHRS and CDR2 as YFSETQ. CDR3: CASSPGLSSRTDTQYF. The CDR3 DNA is TGCGCCAGCAGCCCGGGACTATCCTCACGGACAGATACGCAGTATTTT.

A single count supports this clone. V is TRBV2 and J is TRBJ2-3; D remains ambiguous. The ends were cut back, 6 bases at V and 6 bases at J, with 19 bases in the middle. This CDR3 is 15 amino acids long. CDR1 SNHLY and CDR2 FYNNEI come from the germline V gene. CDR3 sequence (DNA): TGTGCCAGCAGGATCTTGCCGTCCCTAATGGATACGCAGTATTTT. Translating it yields CASRILPSLMDTQYF.

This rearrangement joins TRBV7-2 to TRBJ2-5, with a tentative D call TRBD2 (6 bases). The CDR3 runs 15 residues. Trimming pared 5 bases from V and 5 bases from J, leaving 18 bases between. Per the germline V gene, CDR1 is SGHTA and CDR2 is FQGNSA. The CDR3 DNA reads TGTGCCAGCAGCCTCAGAAGGGTGGAGGGGGAGACCCAGTACTTC. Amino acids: CASSLRRVEGETQYF.

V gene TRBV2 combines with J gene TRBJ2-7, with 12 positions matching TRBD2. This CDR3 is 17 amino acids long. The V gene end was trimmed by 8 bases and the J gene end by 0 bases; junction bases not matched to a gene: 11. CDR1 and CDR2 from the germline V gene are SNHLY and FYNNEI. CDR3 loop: CASWSGLAGGHSYEQYF. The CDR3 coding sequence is TGTGCCAGCTGGTCAGGGCTAGCGGGAGGGCACTCCTACGAGCAGTACTTC.

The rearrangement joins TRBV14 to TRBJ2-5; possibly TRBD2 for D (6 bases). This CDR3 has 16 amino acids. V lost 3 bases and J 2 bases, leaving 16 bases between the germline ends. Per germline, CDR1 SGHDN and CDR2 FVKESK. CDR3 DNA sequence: TGTGCCAGCAGCCAGGGATTAGCGGCAACTCAAGAGACCCAGTACTTC. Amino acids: CASSQGLAATQETQYF.

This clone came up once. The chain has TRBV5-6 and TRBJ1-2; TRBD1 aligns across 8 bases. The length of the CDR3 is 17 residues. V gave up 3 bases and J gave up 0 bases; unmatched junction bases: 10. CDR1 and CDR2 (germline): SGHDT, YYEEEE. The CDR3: CASSSARDRSPNYGYTF. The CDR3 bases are TGTGCCAGCAGCTCGGCGAGGGACAGGAGTCCTAACTATGGCTACACCTTC.

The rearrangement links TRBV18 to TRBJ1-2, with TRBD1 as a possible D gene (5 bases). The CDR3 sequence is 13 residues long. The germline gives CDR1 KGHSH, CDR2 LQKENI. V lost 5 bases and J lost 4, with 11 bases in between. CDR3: CASSTDSTYGYTF. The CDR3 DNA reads TGTGCCAGCTCAACTGACAGTACCTATGGCTACACCTTC.

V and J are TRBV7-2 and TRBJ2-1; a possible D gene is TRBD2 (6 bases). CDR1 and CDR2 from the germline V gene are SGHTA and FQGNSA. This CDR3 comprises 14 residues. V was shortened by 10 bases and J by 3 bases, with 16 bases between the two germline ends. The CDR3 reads CATAVVAVYNEQFF. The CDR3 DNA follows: TGTGCCACCGCGGTAGTAGCGGTCTACAATGAGCAGTTCTTC. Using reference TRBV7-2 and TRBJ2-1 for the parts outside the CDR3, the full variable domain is GAGVSQSPSNKVTEKGKDVELRCDPISGHTALYWYRQSLGQGLEFLIYFQGNSAPDKSGLPSDRFSAERTGGSVSTLTIQRTQQEDSAVYLCATAVVAVYNEQFFGPGTRLTVL.

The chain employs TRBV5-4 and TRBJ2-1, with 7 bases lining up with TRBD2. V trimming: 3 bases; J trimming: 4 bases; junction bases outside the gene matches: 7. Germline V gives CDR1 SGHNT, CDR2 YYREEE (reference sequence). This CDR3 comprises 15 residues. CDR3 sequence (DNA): TGTGCCAGCAGCTCACCAAGGACTAGTTACAATGAGCAGTTCTTC. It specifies CASSSPRTSYNEQFF.

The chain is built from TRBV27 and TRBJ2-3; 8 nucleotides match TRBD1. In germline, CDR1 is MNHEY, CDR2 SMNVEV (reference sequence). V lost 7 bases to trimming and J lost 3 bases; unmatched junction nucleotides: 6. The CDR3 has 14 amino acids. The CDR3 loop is CASTWTGKTDTQYF. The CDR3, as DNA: TGTGCCAGCACCTGGACAGGGAAGACAGATACGCAGTATTTT.

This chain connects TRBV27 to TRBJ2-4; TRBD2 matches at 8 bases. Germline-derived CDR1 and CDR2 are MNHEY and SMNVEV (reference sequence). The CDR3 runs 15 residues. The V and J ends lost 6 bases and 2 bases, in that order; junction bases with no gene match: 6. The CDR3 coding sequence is TGTGCCAGCAGCCCCGGGGGGGTTCCCAAAAACATTCAGTACTTC. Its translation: CASSPGGVPKNIQYF.